A selection of T cell receptor beta chains follows, all from one sample in a study of cytomegalovirus exposure and HLA in healthy donors. Measured with immunoSEQ multiplex PCR; TCRdb has only the in-frame clones, and not every one. The sample data list about 60,000 clones. The specimen sequenced was PBMCs. The receptors shown here come from a boy younger than 18 in good health and CMV-seronegative. The CDR3 runs from the conserved cysteine through the conserved F or W. D genes are given only for firm matches.

TRBV29-1	TRBD1	TRBJ2-7	CSARTGGSYEQYF	TGCAGCGCCAGGACAGGGGGCTCCTACGAGCAGTACTTC
TRBV7-9	.	TRBJ1-2	CASSRGTGLDDGYTF	TGTGCCAGCAGCCGTGGTACGGGACTCGATGATGGCTACACCTTC
TRBV6-1	TRBD1	TRBJ1-5	CASSEATGYNQPQHF	TGTGCCAGCAGTGAAGCGACAGGGTACAATCAGCCCCAGCATTTT
TRBV19	TRBD2	TRBJ2-1	CASHQGRDLANEQFF	TGTGCCAGTCACCAAGGGAGGGATCTCGCCAATGAGCAGTTCTTC
TRBV27	.	TRBJ2-7	CASKLGSRMGYEQYF	TGTGCCAGCAAGTTAGGATCGCGGATGGGCTACGAGCAGTACTTC
TRBV7-2	TRBD1	TRBJ2-7	CASRALTGAGYEQYF	TGTGCCAGCAGGGCCTTGACAGGGGCTGGATACGAGCAGTACTTC
TRBV6-5	.	TRBJ1-1	CASSSRGGSTEAFF	TGTGCCAGCAGTTCCCGGGGGGGCAGCACTGAAGCTTTCTTT
TRBV30	.	TRBJ2-7	CACPKGGSEQYF	TGTGCCTGCCCAAAAGGAGGGAGCGAGCAGTACTTC
TRBV5-6	.	TRBJ1-1	CASSFAGVTEAFF	TGTGCCAGCAGCTTCGCCGGGGTTACTGAAGCTTTCTTT
TRBV28	.	TRBJ1-2	CASSPQGYGYTF	TGTGCCAGCAGTCCTCAGGGTTATGGCTACACCTTC
TRBV5-4	TRBD1	TRBJ1-5	CASSKGQIDQPQHF	TGTGCCAGCAGCAAGGGACAGATTGATCAGCCCCAGCATTTT
TRBV28	.	TRBJ1-5	CASSLRRANQPQHF	TGTGCCAGCAGTTTGAGGAGGGCGAACCAGCCCCAGCATTTT
TRBV6-5	.	TRBJ1-4	CASSVWFGNEKLFF	TGTGCCAGCAGTGTATGGTTCGGTAATGAAAAACTGTTTTTT
TRBV27	TRBD1	TRBJ2-2	CASNARQGGTGELFF	TGTGCCAGCAACGCAAGACAGGGTGGGACCGGGGAGCTGTTTTTT
TRBV6-1	.	TRBJ2-7	CASSAFGGDPSYEQYF	TGTGCCAGCAGTGCGTTTGGCGGGGACCCCTCCTACGAGCAGTACTTC
TRBV5-6	.	TRBJ2-1	CASSLAPGTYNEQFF	TGTGCCAGCAGCTTGGCCCCAGGGACCTACAATGAGCAGTTCTTC
TRBV18	.	TRBJ1-1	CASSTLGPNTEAFF	TGTGCCAGCTCTACTCTGGGGCCGAACACTGAAGCTTTCTTT
TRBV6-5	TRBD1	TRBJ1-2	CASSYGQGHGYTF	TGTGCCAGCAGTTACGGACAGGGTCACGGCTACACCTTC
TRBV6-6	TRBD1	TRBJ1-1	CASNGQVGTEAFF	TGTGCCAGCAACGGACAGGTGGGCACTGAAGCTTTCTTT
TRBV19	TRBD1	TRBJ2-7	CASSTGQAGSYEQYF	TGTGCCAGTAGTACCGGACAGGCGGGTTCCTACGAGCAGTACTTC
TRBV7-2	TRBD2	TRBJ2-2	CASSFQPLAGNTGELFF	TGTGCCAGCAGCTTCCAACCCCTAGCGGGAAACACCGGGGAGCTGTTTTTT